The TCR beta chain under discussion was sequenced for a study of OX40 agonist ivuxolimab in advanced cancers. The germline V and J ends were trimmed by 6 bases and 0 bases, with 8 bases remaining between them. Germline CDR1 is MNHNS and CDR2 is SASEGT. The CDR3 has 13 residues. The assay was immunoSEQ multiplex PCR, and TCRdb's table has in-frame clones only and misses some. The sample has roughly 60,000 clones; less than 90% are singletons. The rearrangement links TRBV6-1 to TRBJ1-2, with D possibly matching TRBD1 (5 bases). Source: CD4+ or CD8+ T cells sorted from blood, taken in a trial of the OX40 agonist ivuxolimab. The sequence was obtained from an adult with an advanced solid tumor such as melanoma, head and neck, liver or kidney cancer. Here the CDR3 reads CASRTTANYGYTF. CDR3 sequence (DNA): TGTGCCAGCAGAACGACAGCTAACTATGGCTACACCTTC.